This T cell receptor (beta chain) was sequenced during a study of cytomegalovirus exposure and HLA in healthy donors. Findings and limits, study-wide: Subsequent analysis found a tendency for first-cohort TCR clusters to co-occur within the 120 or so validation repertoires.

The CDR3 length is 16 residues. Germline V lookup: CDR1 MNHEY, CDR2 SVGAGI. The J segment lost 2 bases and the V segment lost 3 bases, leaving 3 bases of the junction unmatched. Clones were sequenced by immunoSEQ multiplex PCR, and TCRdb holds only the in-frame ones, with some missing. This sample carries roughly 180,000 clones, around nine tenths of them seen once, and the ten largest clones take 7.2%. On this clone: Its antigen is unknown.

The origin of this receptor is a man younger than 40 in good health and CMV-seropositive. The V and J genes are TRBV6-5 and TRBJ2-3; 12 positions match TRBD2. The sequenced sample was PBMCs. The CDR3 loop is CASSYGLAGITDTQYF. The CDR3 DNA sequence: TGTGCCAGCAGTTATGGACTAGCGGGGATCACAGATACGCAGTATTTT.